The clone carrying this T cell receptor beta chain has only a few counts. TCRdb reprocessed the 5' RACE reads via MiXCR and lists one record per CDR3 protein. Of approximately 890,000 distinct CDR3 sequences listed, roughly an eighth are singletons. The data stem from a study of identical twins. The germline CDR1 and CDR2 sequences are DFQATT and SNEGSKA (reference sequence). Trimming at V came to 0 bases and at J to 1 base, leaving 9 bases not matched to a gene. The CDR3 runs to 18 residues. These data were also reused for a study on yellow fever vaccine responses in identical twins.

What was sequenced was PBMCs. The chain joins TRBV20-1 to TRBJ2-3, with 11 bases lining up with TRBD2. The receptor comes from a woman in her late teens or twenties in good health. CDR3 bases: TGCAGTGCTAGAGATGGGGTAGCGGGGGGGCGAGGCACAGATACGCAGTATTTT. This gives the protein CSARDGVAGGRGTDTQYF.